This T cell receptor (beta chain) was found in a study of cytomegalovirus exposure and HLA in healthy donors. Amplification used 60 Vbeta primers and 13 Jbeta primers. Sequencing was performed with immunoSEQ multiplex PCR; in TCRdb, only in-frame clones are kept and a portion is missing. Of around 200,000 clones listed, roughly four fifths are singletons. The V gene's germline CDR1 is MNHEY and CDR2 SVGAGI. This CDR3 is built from 15 residues. Trimming pared 0 bases from V and 2 bases from J, leaving 8 bases between. The sequence came from a man aged 50-59 years in good health and CMV-seronegative. The chain links TRBV6-5 to TRBJ1-3; D may be TRBD1 (5 bases). The source material was PBMCs. CDR3 DNA: TGTGCCAGCAGTTACTCGACAGTCCCTGGAAACACCATATATTTT. Amino acids: CASSYSTVPGNTIYF.